Listed below are T cell receptor beta chains from one sample, sequenced in a study of blood T cell repertoires in COVID-19. Clones were read by immunoSEQ multiplex PCR, and TCRdb kept only the in-frame ones, dropping some. Of more than 25,000 clones listed, around nine tenths are singletons. The material sequenced was peripheral blood. These receptors were obtained from a man aged 65 to 79 with active or convalescent COVID-19. CDR3s include the opening cysteine and the closing phenylalanine or tryptophan. The D gene is left open where the match is weak. Rows give clone size only sometimes, using once, few, many, or a class for an expanded clone.

V gene: TRBV5-4; J gene: TRBJ1-1; D gene: .; clone size: few; CDR3 protein: CASSFWTELNTEAFF; CDR3 DNA: TGTGCCAGCAGCTTCTGGACAGAATTGAACACTGAAGCTTTCTTT
V gene: TRBV6-5; J gene: TRBJ1-2; D gene: .; clone size: .; CDR3 protein: CASSPTVYGYTF; CDR3 DNA: TGTGCCAGCAGCCCGACAGTCTATGGCTACACCTTC
V gene: TRBV7-2; J gene: TRBJ2-6; D gene: .; clone size: .; CDR3 protein: CASSLGTAGANVLTF; CDR3 DNA: TGTGCCAGCAGCTTAGGGACTGCCGGGGCCAACGTCCTGACTTTC
V gene: TRBV19; J gene: TRBJ1-2; D gene: .; clone size: .; CDR3 protein: CASSIDPTRNGYTF; CDR3 DNA: TGTGCCAGTAGTATAGATCCCACGCGGAATGGCTACACCTTC
V gene: TRBV5-6; J gene: TRBJ2-2; D gene: .; clone size: .; CDR3 protein: CASSLTGTSLGELFF; CDR3 DNA: TGTGCCAGCAGCTTAACCGGGACTTCTCTCGGGGAGCTGTTTTTT
V gene: TRBV6-1; J gene: TRBJ2-6; D gene: .; clone size: .; CDR3 protein: CASSARQFSGANVLTF; CDR3 DNA: TGTGCCAGCAGTGCCCGACAGTTCTCTGGGGCCAACGTCCTGACTTTC
V gene: TRBV5-1; J gene: TRBJ1-3; D gene: TRBD1; clone size: once; CDR3 protein: CASRPGQAGNTIYF; CDR3 DNA: TGCGCCAGCAGACCTGGACAGGCTGGAAACACCATATATTTT
V gene: TRBV2; J gene: TRBJ1-1; D gene: .; clone size: .; CDR3 protein: CASSEGTTVGSEAFF; CDR3 DNA: TGTGCCAGCAGTGAGGGGACAACGGTGGGTTCTGAAGCTTTCTTT
V gene: TRBV18; J gene: TRBJ2-3; D gene: TRBD2; clone size: .; CDR3 protein: CASSPPRGRSADTQYF; CDR3 DNA: TGTGCCAGCTCACCACCCCGCGGGAGGTCCGCAGATACGCAGTATTTT
V gene: TRBV19; J gene: TRBJ1-2; D gene: TRBD1; clone size: .; CDR3 protein: CASSGDRGGYGYTF; CDR3 DNA: TGTGCCAGTAGCGGGGACAGGGGTGGCTATGGCTACACCTTC
V gene: TRBV19; J gene: TRBJ1-5; D gene: .; clone size: .; CDR3 protein: CASSWGLTVPQPQHF; CDR3 DNA: TGTGCCAGTAGTTGGGGCCTCACAGTGCCTCAGCCCCAGCATTTT
V gene: TRBV5-4; J gene: TRBJ2-5; D gene: TRBD1; clone size: .; CDR3 protein: CASSLGQGGTQYF; CDR3 DNA: TGTGCCAGCAGCCTAGGACAGGGGGGGACCCAGTACTTC
V gene: TRBV5-8; J gene: TRBJ1-2; D gene: .; clone size: .; CDR3 protein: CASRYRLTHGYTF; CDR3 DNA: TGTGCCAGCAGATATAGACTAACTCATGGCTACACCTTC
V gene: TRBV6-5; J gene: TRBJ1-2; D gene: TRBD1; clone size: .; CDR3 protein: CASRPRTGEYGYTF; CDR3 DNA: TGTGCCAGCAGGCCAAGGACAGGAGAGTATGGCTACACCTTC
V gene: TRBV5-1; J gene: TRBJ2-1; D gene: TRBD2; clone size: .; CDR3 protein: CASSWGRREGLDEQFF; CDR3 DNA: TGCGCCAGCAGCTGGGGGAGGCGGGAGGGCCTTGATGAGCAGTTCTTC
V gene: TRBV5-8; J gene: TRBJ2-1; D gene: TRBD2; clone size: medium-sized; CDR3 protein: CASSLRLAGSNEQFF; CDR3 DNA: TGTGCCAGCAGCTTGCGACTAGCGGGAAGCAATGAGCAGTTCTTC
V gene: TRBV6-5; J gene: TRBJ1-1; D gene: .; clone size: .; CDR3 protein: CASSPQIGGGAFF; CDR3 DNA: TGTGCCAGCAGCCCACAAATCGGTGGCGGAGCTTTCTTT
V gene: TRBV6-2/TRBV6-3; J gene: TRBJ2-1; D gene: TRBD2; clone size: .; CDR3 protein: CASSSPRTSGQNEQFF; CDR3 DNA: TGTGCCAGCAGTTCTCCACGGACTAGCGGACAAAATGAGCAGTTCTTC
V gene: TRBV29-1; J gene: TRBJ2-5; D gene: TRBD2; clone size: .; CDR3 protein: CSTSGEGTETQYF; CDR3 DNA: TGCAGCACGAGCGGGGAGGGGACGGAGACCCAGTACTTC
V gene: TRBV7-9; J gene: TRBJ1-2; D gene: .; clone size: .; CDR3 protein: CASSLDGAGYGYTF; CDR3 DNA: TGTGCCAGCAGCTTAGATGGGGCAGGCTATGGCTACACCTTC
V gene: TRBV11-2; J gene: TRBJ2-3; D gene: .; clone size: .; CDR3 protein: CASSLEGGTDTQYF; CDR3 DNA: TGTGCCAGCAGCCTCGAGGGGGGGACAGATACGCAGTATTTT
V gene: TRBV4-1; J gene: TRBJ2-2; D gene: .; clone size: .; CDR3 protein: CASSQGGTGELFF; CDR3 DNA: TGCGCCAGCAGCCAAGGAGGAACCGGGGAGCTGTTTTTT
V gene: TRBV2; J gene: TRBJ2-3; D gene: TRBD2; clone size: .; CDR3 protein: CASSEVAGLPDTQYF; CDR3 DNA: TGTGCCAGCAGTGAGGTAGCGGGACTCCCAGATACGCAGTATTTT
V gene: TRBV9; J gene: TRBJ1-3; D gene: .; clone size: few; CDR3 protein: CASSVQGRSGNTIYF; CDR3 DNA: TGTGCCAGCAGCGTACAGGGCCGCTCTGGAAACACCATATATTTT
V gene: TRBV2; J gene: TRBJ1-1; D gene: .; clone size: .; CDR3 protein: CASHLGGSNTEAFF; CDR3 DNA: TGTGCCAGTCATTTAGGGGGAAGTAACACTGAAGCTTTCTTT
V gene: TRBV7-9; J gene: TRBJ1-2; D gene: TRBD1; clone size: .; CDR3 protein: CASSSTGANYGYTF; CDR3 DNA: TGTGCCAGCAGCTCAACAGGGGCTAACTATGGCTACACCTTC
V gene: TRBV19; J gene: TRBJ1-2; D gene: TRBD1; clone size: .; CDR3 protein: CASSRGQGNYGYTF; CDR3 DNA: TGTGCCAGTAGTAGGGGACAGGGTAACTATGGCTACACCTTC
V gene: TRBV3-1/TRBV3-2; J gene: TRBJ2-3; D gene: TRBD2; clone size: .; CDR3 protein: CASSPGLDPSTDTQYF; CDR3 DNA: TGTGCCAGCAGCCCAGGACTAGACCCGTCCACAGATACGCAGTATTTT
V gene: TRBV10-3; J gene: TRBJ1-2; D gene: TRBD1; clone size: once; CDR3 protein: CAISESGGVRGYTF; CDR3 DNA: TGTGCCATCAGTGAATCAGGGGGCGTAAGAGGCTACACCTTC
V gene: TRBV21-1; J gene: TRBJ1-5; D gene: .; clone size: .; CDR3 protein: CALNGTGGWAPQHF; CDR3 DNA: TGTGCCCTGAATGGGACAGGGGGCTGGGCGCCCCAGCATTTT
V gene: TRBV4-3; J gene: TRBJ2-3; D gene: TRBD2; clone size: .; CDR3 protein: CASSQVTSSADTQYF; CDR3 DNA: TGCGCCAGCAGCCAAGTGACTAGCTCGGCAGATACGCAGTATTTT
V gene: TRBV15; J gene: TRBJ2-5; D gene: .; clone size: .; CDR3 protein: CATSRDLLGARETQYF; CDR3 DNA: TGTGCCACCAGCAGAGATTTGCTTGGGGCCCGGGAGACCCAGTACTTC
V gene: TRBV6-6; J gene: TRBJ2-7; D gene: .; clone size: .; CDR3 protein: CASSPNQALPYEQYF; CDR3 DNA: TGTGCCAGCAGCCCCAACCAGGCCCTACCCTACGAGCAGTACTTC
V gene: TRBV27; J gene: TRBJ1-1; D gene: TRBD1; clone size: .; CDR3 protein: CASSRRTGTANTEAFF; CDR3 DNA: TGTGCCAGCAGTCGGCGAACCGGGACAGCCAACACTGAAGCTTTCTTT
V gene: TRBV5-6; J gene: TRBJ1-1; D gene: TRBD1; clone size: .; CDR3 protein: CASSLGPTGATEAFF; CDR3 DNA: TGTGCCAGCAGCTTGGGACCAACAGGGGCCACTGAAGCTTTCTTT
V gene: TRBV25-1; J gene: TRBJ1-6; D gene: .; clone size: .; CDR3 protein: CASSQGYSPLHF; CDR3 DNA: TGTGCCAGCAGTCAGGGGTATTCACCCCTCCACTTT
V gene: TRBV20-1; J gene: TRBJ1-4; D gene: TRBD1; clone size: .; CDR3 protein: CSASQGQVYEKLFF; CDR3 DNA: TGCAGTGCTAGTCAGGGACAGGTCTATGAAAAACTGTTTTTT
V gene: TRBV19; J gene: TRBJ2-3; D gene: TRBD2; clone size: .; CDR3 protein: CASSSGTSGASTDTQYF; CDR3 DNA: TGTGCCAGTAGTTCCGGGACTAGCGGGGCTAGCACAGATACGCAGTATTTT
V gene: TRBV21-1; J gene: TRBJ2-5; D gene: .; clone size: .; CDR3 protein: CASSKAFPYREETQYF; CDR3 DNA: TGTGCCAGCAGCAAAGCCTTTCCTTACAGGGAGGAGACCCAGTACTTC
V gene: TRBV18; J gene: TRBJ2-7; D gene: TRBD1; clone size: .; CDR3 protein: CASSSGQDNEQYF; CDR3 DNA: TGTGCCAGCTCATCGGGACAGGACAACGAGCAGTACTTC
V gene: TRBV28; J gene: TRBJ2-3; D gene: TRBD1; clone size: once; CDR3 protein: CASRPSGQATDTQYF; CDR3 DNA: TGTGCCAGCAGACCTTCCGGACAGGCCACAGATACGCAGTATTTT
V gene: TRBV9; J gene: TRBJ2-3; D gene: .; clone size: .; CDR3 protein: CASSVGVGAGADTQYF; CDR3 DNA: TGTGCCAGCAGCGTAGGGGTGGGGGCCGGTGCAGATACGCAGTATTTT
V gene: TRBV10-3; J gene: TRBJ1-5; D gene: TRBD1; clone size: .; CDR3 protein: CAISGQGGGNQPQHF; CDR3 DNA: TGTGCCATCAGCGGACAGGGAGGTGGCAATCAGCCCCAGCATTTT
V gene: TRBV6-5; J gene: TRBJ2-1; D gene: TRBD2; clone size: .; CDR3 protein: CASRTLAGNYNEQFF; CDR3 DNA: TGTGCCAGCAGGACCCTAGCGGGGAACTACAATGAGCAGTTCTTC
V gene: TRBV7-9; J gene: TRBJ2-5; D gene: .; clone size: once; CDR3 protein: CASSLAGGETQYF; CDR3 DNA: TGTGCCAGCAGCTTAGCGGGGGGAGAGACCCAGTACTTC
V gene: TRBV19; J gene: TRBJ1-5; D gene: TRBD1; clone size: .; CDR3 protein: CASSVRDRGNQPQHF; CDR3 DNA: TGTGCCAGTAGTGTCCGGGACAGGGGGAATCAGCCCCAGCATTTT
V gene: TRBV7-2; J gene: TRBJ1-2; D gene: .; clone size: .; CDR3 protein: CASSLGREANYGYTF; CDR3 DNA: TGTGCCAGCAGCTTAGGTCGGGAAGCTAACTATGGCTACACCTTC
V gene: TRBV5-4; J gene: TRBJ2-6; D gene: .; clone size: once; CDR3 protein: CASSLASQTGLGLWANVLTF; CDR3 DNA: TGTGCCAGCAGCTTGGCCTCTCAGACAGGCTTGGGTCTCTGGGCCAACGTCCTGACTTTC
V gene: TRBV7-3; J gene: TRBJ1-2; D gene: .; clone size: .; CDR3 protein: CASSLNGGYGYTF; CDR3 DNA: TGTGCCAGCAGCTTAAACGGGGGGTATGGCTACACCTTC
V gene: TRBV6-5; J gene: TRBJ1-2; D gene: .; clone size: .; CDR3 protein: CASSSRTGYTF; CDR3 DNA: TGTGCCAGCAGTTCCCGGACAGGCTACACCTTC
V gene: TRBV2; J gene: TRBJ2-7; D gene: TRBD1; clone size: .; CDR3 protein: CASSEGQGNYEQYF; CDR3 DNA: TGTGCCAGCAGTGAAGGACAGGGAAACTACGAGCAGTACTTC
V gene: TRBV5-1; J gene: TRBJ1-1; D gene: .; clone size: .; CDR3 protein: CASSLGPQLNTEAFF; CDR3 DNA: TGCGCCAGCAGTCTAGGCCCCCAACTGAACACTGAAGCTTTCTTT
V gene: TRBV19; J gene: TRBJ2-1; D gene: TRBD1; clone size: .; CDR3 protein: CASTSGTGVNEQFF; CDR3 DNA: TGTGCCAGTACCTCCGGGACAGGGGTCAATGAGCAGTTCTTC
V gene: TRBV19; J gene: TRBJ1-4; D gene: TRBD1; clone size: few; CDR3 protein: CASSRQGVGEKLFF; CDR3 DNA: TGTGCCAGTAGTCGACAGGGAGTGGGCGAAAAACTGTTTTTT
V gene: TRBV3-1/TRBV3-2; J gene: TRBJ1-6; D gene: .; clone size: .; CDR3 protein: CASSQGERETSPLHF; CDR3 DNA: TGTGCCAGCAGCCAGGGCGAAAGGGAGACTTCACCCCTCCACTTT
V gene: TRBV5-5; J gene: TRBJ1-2; D gene: TRBD1; clone size: .; CDR3 protein: CASSLLDRGRDGYTF; CDR3 DNA: TGTGCCAGCAGCTTGTTAGACAGGGGGCGGGATGGCTACACCTTC
V gene: TRBV7-8; J gene: TRBJ2-2; D gene: TRBD1; clone size: .; CDR3 protein: CASSKRRGQGGELFF; CDR3 DNA: TGTGCCAGCAGCAAACGCAGGGGGCAGGGCGGGGAGCTGTTTTTT